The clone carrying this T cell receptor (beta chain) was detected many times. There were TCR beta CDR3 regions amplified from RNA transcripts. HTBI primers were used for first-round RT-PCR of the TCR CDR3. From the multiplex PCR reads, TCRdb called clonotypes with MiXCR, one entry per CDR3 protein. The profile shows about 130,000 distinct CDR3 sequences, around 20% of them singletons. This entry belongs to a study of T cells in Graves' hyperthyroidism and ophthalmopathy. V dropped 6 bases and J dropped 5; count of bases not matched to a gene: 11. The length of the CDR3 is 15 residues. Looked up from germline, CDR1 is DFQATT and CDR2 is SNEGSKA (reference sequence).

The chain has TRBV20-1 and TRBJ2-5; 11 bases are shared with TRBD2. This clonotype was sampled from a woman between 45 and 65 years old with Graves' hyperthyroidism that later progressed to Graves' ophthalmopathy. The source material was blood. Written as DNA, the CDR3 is TGCAGTGCCAGAAATAGCGGGAGGGCCGTGGAGACCCAGTACTTC. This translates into CSARNSGRAVETQYF.